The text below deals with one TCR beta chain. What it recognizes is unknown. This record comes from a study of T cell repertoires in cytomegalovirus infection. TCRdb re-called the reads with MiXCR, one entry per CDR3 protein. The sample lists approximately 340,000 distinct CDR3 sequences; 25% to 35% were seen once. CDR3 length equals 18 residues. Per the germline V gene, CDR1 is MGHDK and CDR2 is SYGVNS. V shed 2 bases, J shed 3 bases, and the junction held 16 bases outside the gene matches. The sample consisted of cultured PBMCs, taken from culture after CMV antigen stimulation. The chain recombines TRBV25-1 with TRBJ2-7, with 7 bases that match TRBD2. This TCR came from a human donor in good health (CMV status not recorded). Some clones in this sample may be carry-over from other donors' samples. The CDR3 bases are TGTGCCAGCAGTGAACCTGAGGCAAGCGGGATGAAATACTACGAGCAGTACTTC. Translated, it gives CASSEPEASGMKYYEQYF.